In its sample, the clone carrying this TCR beta chain was seen a few times. This sample was included in a study of OX40 agonist ivuxolimab in advanced cancers. The CDR3 has 14 residues. V dropped 9 bases and J dropped 10 bases, with 19 bases sitting between them. Germline V gives CDR1 MNHNS, CDR2 SASEGT. The table came from immunoSEQ multiplex PCR; TCRdb's copy has only in-frame clones and leaves some out. The data contain 50,000 to 70,000 clones, 70% to 90% of them singletons. This receptor was taken from an adult with an advanced solid tumor such as melanoma, head and neck, liver or kidney cancer. The sequencing here drew on CD4+ or CD8+ T cells sorted from blood, taken in a trial of the OX40 agonist ivuxolimab. The genes are TRBV6-1 and TRBJ1-6; tentatively, D is TRBD1 (5 bases). The CDR3 region is CASRDDSMGSPLHF. The CDR3 DNA reads as TGTGCCAGTAGAGATGACAGTATGGGCTCACCCCTCCACTTT.